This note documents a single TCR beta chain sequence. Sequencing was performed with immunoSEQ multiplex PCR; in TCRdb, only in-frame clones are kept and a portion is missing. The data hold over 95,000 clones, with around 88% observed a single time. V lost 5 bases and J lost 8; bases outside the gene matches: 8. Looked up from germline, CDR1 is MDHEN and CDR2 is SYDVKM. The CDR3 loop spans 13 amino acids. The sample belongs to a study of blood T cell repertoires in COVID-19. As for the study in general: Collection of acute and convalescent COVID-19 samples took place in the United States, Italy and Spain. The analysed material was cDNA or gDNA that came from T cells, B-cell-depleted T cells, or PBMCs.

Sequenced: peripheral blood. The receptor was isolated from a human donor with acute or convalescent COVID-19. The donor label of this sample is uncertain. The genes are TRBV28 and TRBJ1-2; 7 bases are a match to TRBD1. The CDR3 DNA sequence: TGTGCCAGCAGTCAACACGGACAGGCGGGCTACACCTTC. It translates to CASSQHGQAGYTF.